Below, one T cell receptor (beta chain) is given with its context. The antigen is unknown. The germline V gene encodes CDR1 LGHNA and CDR2 YSLEER. Trimming pared 3 bases from V and 8 bases from J, leaving 19 bases between. The CDR3 runs 16 residues. Nominally healthy donors were sampled, though unrecorded immune exposures were likely. The data were taken from a study of cytomegalovirus exposure and HLA in healthy donors. 60 Vbeta and 13 Jbeta primers were used in PCR. Only in-frame clones appear in the TCRdb table, and some are missing; sequencing was by immunoSEQ multiplex PCR. Of some 130,000 clones listed, approximately 10% were seen once; the top ten hold roughly 6.4%. Overall study results and limits: TCR beta sequences reportedly predicted most subjects' HLA-A and HLA-B alleles accurately. Later analysis identified around 15,000 TCR beta sequences associated with HLA alleles, using a false discovery rate threshold of 0.05.

The sample comprised PBMCs. The chain recombines TRBV4-3 with TRBJ1-4; the D gene is possibly TRBD1 (6 bases). The receptor's source is a woman in her 40s in good health and CMV-seropositive. DNA of the CDR3: TGCGCCAGCAGCCAGGGGGATACAGGGTTAGGGGAAAAACTGTTTTTT. Its protein is CASSQGDTGLGEKLFF.